This record looks at one TCR beta chain sequence and its context. This sample is drawn from a study of cytomegalovirus exposure and HLA in healthy donors. Generated by immunoSEQ multiplex PCR, the TCRdb table keeps only in-frame clones and is missing some. The table has 200,000 to 250,000 clones, less than 85% seen once; the top ten hold 4.5% to 6%. Germline loops: CDR1 MDHEN, CDR2 SYDVKM. V lost 5 bases to trimming and J lost 1 base, with 11 bases between them. The CDR3 is 14 residues long. The sample comprised PBMCs. This chain uses TRBV28 with TRBJ2-5, with D hard to call. This TCR was recovered from a woman under 30 in good health and CMV-seronegative. As DNA, the CDR3 is TGTGCCAGCAGTCTCGATATTAGCCAAGAGACCCAGTACTTC. It codes for CASSLDISQETQYF.